This passage covers 3 T cell receptor beta chains from one sample sequenced in a study of CD8+ T cells in alopecia areata. RNA extraction and reverse transcription yielded cDNA as sequencing template. Assay: immunoSEQ multiplex PCR; the TCRdb copy retains only in-frame clones and omits some. The sample has more than 150,000 clones; roughly 50% are singletons. Stated treatment: oral pan-JAK inhibitor, 5-10 mg twice daily. Sample: CD8+ T cells sorted from blood, taken at week 24, from a patient treated with tofacitinib. The receptors derive from a human donor with alopecia areata.

This chain connects TRBV5-1 to TRBJ2-5, with D perhaps matching TRBD1 or TRBD2 (5 bases each). Germline CDR1 and CDR2: SGHRS and YFSETQ. The CDR3 is 12 amino acids. Trimming took 7 bases from V and 1 from J, leaving 8 bases between them. The CDR3 DNA reads TGCGCCAGCCGGGGCCTCCAAGAGACCCAGTACTTC. This translates into CASRGLQETQYF.

The J gene is TRBJ2-5, the V gene TRBV13; tentative D call: TRBD1 (6 bases). With 5 bases removed from V and 3 bases from J, the gap between germline ends came to 10 bases. Germline V lookup: CDR1 PRHDT, CDR2 FYEKMQ (reference sequence). The CDR3 is made up of 13 amino acids. The CDR3 loop reads CASSLGHEETQYF. In DNA, the CDR3 is TGTGCCAGCAGCCTGGGACACGAAGAGACCCAGTACTTC.

V usage is TRBV7-9 and J usage is TRBJ1-5; D possibly corresponds to TRBD1 (5 bases). The length of the CDR3 is 14 residues. Germline-derived CDR1 and CDR2 are SEHNR and FQNEAQ (reference sequence). V lost 1 base to trimming and J lost 1 base, with 5 bases between them. CDR3 amino acids: CASSLGDSNQPQHF. The CDR3 bases are TGTGCCAGCAGCTTAGGGGACAGCAATCAGCCCCAGCATTTT. Looking up the rest from reference TRBV7-9 and TRBJ1-5 gives the full variable domain: DTGVSQNPRHKITKRGQNVTFRCDPISEHNRLYWYRQTLGQGPEFLTYFQNEAQLEKSRLLSDRFSAERPKGSFSTLEIQRTEQGDSAMYLCASSLGDSNQPQHFGDGTRLSIL.